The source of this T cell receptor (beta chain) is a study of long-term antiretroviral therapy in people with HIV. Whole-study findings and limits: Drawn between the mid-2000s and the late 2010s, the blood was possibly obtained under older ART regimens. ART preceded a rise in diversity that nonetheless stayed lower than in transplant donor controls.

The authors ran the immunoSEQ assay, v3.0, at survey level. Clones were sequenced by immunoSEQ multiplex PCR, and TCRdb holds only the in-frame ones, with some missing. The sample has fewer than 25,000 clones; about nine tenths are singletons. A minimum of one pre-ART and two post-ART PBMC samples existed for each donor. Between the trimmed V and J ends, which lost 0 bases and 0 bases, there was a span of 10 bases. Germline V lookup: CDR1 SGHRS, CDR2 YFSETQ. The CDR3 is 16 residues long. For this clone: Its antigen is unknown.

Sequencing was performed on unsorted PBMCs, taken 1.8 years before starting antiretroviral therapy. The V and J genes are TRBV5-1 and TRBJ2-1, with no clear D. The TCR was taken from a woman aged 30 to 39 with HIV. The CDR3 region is CASSLVPISSYNEQFF. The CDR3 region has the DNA TGCGCCAGCAGCTTGGTGCCGATCAGCTCCTACAATGAGCAGTTCTTC.